These 3 T cell receptor beta chains came from one sample sequenced in a study of T-cell reconstitution after alpha-beta-depleted transplantation in children. Unique molecular identifiers were built into the TCRbeta library. One entry per CDR3 protein results from TCRdb running MiXCR on the PCR reads. The sample consists of about 240,000 distinct CDR3 sequences, 12% of them appearing once. The sample here was PBMCs from the stem cell graft donor, taken from the stem cell graft. These receptors all come from a human donor who donated a stem cell graft to a child with acute lymphoblastic leukemia.

CDR3 sequence (DNA): TGCAGTGCCCGGCGGCGGGAGCCAAAGACCCAGTACTTC. This codes for CSARRREPKTQYF. The chain uses TRBV20-1 and TRBJ2-5; 7 bases are a match to TRBD2. Per germline, CDR1 DFQATT and CDR2 SNEGSKA (reference sequence). This CDR3 is 13 amino acids long. The V segment lost 6 bases and the J segment 6 bases; nucleotides outside the gene matches: 10.

The gene calls are TRBV6-1 and TRBJ1-1; TRBD1 matches at 7 bases. Germline CDR1 and CDR2: MNHNS and SASEGT. V shed 9 bases and J 1 base; nucleotides not matched to a gene: 5. The CDR3 length is 13 residues. Here the CDR3 reads CASLYRGNTEAFF. CDR3 bases: TGTGCCAGTCTGTACAGGGGGAACACTGAAGCTTTCTTT.

This clonotype was counted ten times or more. The chain combines TRBV5-1 with TRBJ1-1, with D possibly matching TRBD1 (6 bases). V lost 0 bases and J lost 1, with 13 bases in between. Germline CDR1 is SGHRS and CDR2 is YFSETQ. This CDR3 contains 16 residues. In DNA, the CDR3 is TGCGCCAGCAGCTTGGGGATACAGGGAGGGAACACTGAAGCTTTCTTT. Residues: CASSLGIQGGNTEAFF.